This T cell receptor beta chain was recorded in a study of cytomegalovirus exposure and HLA in healthy donors. Whole-study results and caveats: A later analysis found that most CMV-associated TCR beta chains appeared HLA-restricted. An analysis done earlier found most TCR beta V segments productive about 87% or about 30% of the time. Per published reports, the classifier diagnosed cytomegalovirus status with high specificity and sensitivity. Later analysis identified several of the most significant clusters that appeared linked to common viral pathogens.

PCR amplification relied on 60 Vbeta primers (plus 13 Jbeta primers). TCRdb's table, derived via immunoSEQ multiplex PCR, lists solely in-frame clones and lacks some. This sample has more than 150,000 clones; 80% occur once, and the top ten carry under 0.85%. V lost 4 bases and J lost 6; bases outside the gene matches: 8. The CDR3 totals 14 residues. Per germline, CDR1 SGHKS and CDR2 YYEKEE (reference sequence). A single count supports this clone. The antigen is not known. The TCR comes from a boy aged 5 to 17 in good health and CMV-seronegative. This rearrangement joins TRBV5-5 to TRBJ1-1, with 8 bases that match TRBD1. Material: PBMCs. The CDR3 spells CASSGPTGDAEAFF. The CDR3, as DNA: TGTGCCAGCAGCGGTCCGACAGGGGACGCTGAAGCTTTCTTT.